The present TCR beta chain was sequenced within a study of shared clonotypes between healthy human individuals (dated by TCRdb to between 2020 and 2021). Context from the whole study: A few men and a couple of women, aged 18 to 49 years, made up the cohort. Different laboratories and diverse techniques were used to prepare libraries and sequence TCR repertoires, to increase sequencing depth and limit assay-specific biases. Blood TCR repertoires of about five healthy adults were deeply sequenced to estimate repertoire size and the extent of clonotype sharing between individuals. Between about 0.8 and 9 billion PBMCs per donor were obtained by leukapheresis. The study at large found these results: Pairwise subsampling indicated that sequencing depth was expected to affect the degree of clonotype sharing among donors. Only blood was sampled, and tissue TCR repertoires likely differ from those in blood. The small number of donors limited the genetic and exposure-history diversity represented.

The germline V gene encodes CDR1 SGHNT and CDR2 YYREEE (reference sequence). The CDR3 measures 13 amino acids from cysteine to phenylalanine. Just the 39-base CDR3 DNA is kept, in frame starting at base 1. Trimming at the junction amounts to 0 bases on V and 6 bases on J, and the germline ends lie 8 bases apart. Using the deep immunoSEQ assay, multiplex PCR amplified TCR CDR3 regions from genomic DNA. For each cell subset, the extracted genomic DNA was distributed evenly across all wells of several immunoSEQ 96-well plates, and each plate served as one replicate. For unsorted PBMC, approximately 0.3 ug of genomic DNA, equivalent to approximately 28,000 T cell genomes, went into each replicate PCR. Genomic DNA from unsorted PBMC was sequenced over ten immunoSEQ deep assay plates. The purified libraries were quantified using a Qubit 3.0 fluorometer, sized with a Bioanalyzer 2100, and then quantified again using the KAPA Library Quantification kit. A separate single-read 150-cycle Illumina NextSeq 550 flow cell was used to sequence each immunoSEQ 96-well plate. As for the authors' bioinformatics: Because only junctional sequences without quality scores were contained in the immunoSEQ output, filtering matching that applied to full-length reads could not be performed. To assign V/J genes and CDR3, sequences were annotated using PyIR, a Python wrapper for IgBLAST v1.9, with IMGT germline references. Reads were filtered out if the reads had weak V/J assignments (E-value above 1e-6), no CDR3, stop codons, out-of-frame junctions, or ambiguous translated residues. V3J clonotypes were defined by identical inferred V gene, J gene, and CDR3 amino acid sequence. Percentage overlap between repertoires was calculated by dividing the number of shared unique clonotypes by the size of the smaller repertoire. RTK rarefaction, the Chao1 estimator, and Recon v2.1 estimates of unobserved clonotypes were used to assess repertoire richness. Held by TCRdb, this immuneACCESS table contains in-frame sequences only and omits some clones. Under half of the omission traces to an unresolved V gene where checked; the cause of the rest is unknown. The V and J calls and the clone size are those of that table, but D and trimming were determined from the DNA. The sample includes about 470,000 clones, with about 85% observed a single time. 13% of the sample comes from the top ten.

Healthy HIV-negative adults with no recently reported acute infections or vaccinations were included as donors. Every donor was a Caucasian adult living in Nashville, Tennessee, USA. For unsorted samples, about 90 million PBMCs were counted, and genomic DNA was extracted using the QIAamp DNA Blood Mini kit. Blood was obtained by leukapheresis, after which PBMCs were separated by Ficoll-Histopaque density gradient centrifugation and cryopreserved in liquid nitrogen vapor phase. Of note for this clone: What antigen it recognizes has not been identified. No quality values exist for individual bases; no much larger clone is one base distant.

Sequenced material: PBMCs. Recombination connected TRBV5-4 to TRBJ2-3; the D gene is unclear. The TCR comes from a woman in her thirties or forties in good health. Some clones in this sample may be carry-over from other donors' samples. In nucleotides, the sequence is TGTGCCAGCAGCTTGGAGGCCAGCGATACGCAGTATTTT. Translated, it reads CASSLEASDTQYF.